Given below is one T cell receptor (beta chain) in context. What it binds is not known. TCRdb's table, derived via immunoSEQ multiplex PCR, lists solely in-frame clones and lacks some. Among about 960,000 clones, over 75% were seen once, and the ten largest hold nearly 1.5%. These data are taken from a study of shared clonotypes between healthy human individuals. V lost 8 bases and J lost 0, with 11 bases in between. Germline loops: CDR1 MDHEN, CDR2 SYDVKM. The CDR3 spans 13 residues. Broader study findings: Relative to their counterparts shared across all four donors, non-shared clonotypes exhibited diminished generation probabilities.

Sequences were obtained from memory CD4+ T cells sorted from blood. Described subset: CD45RA-negative fraction. The clonotype was recovered from a man younger than 35 in good health. V usage is TRBV28 and J usage is TRBJ2-7, with D perhaps TRBD2 (5 bases). The CDR3 here is CASGPADSYEQYF. The CDR3 DNA is TGTGCCAGCGGCCCAGCGGACTCCTACGAGCAGTACTTC.